This T cell receptor beta chain was captured in a study of response to subunit inactivated influenza vaccine. In this sample, this clonotype turned up a few times. Trimming cost V 2 bases and J 7 bases; bases outside gene matches: 10. The CDR3 totals 16 residues. TCRdb used MiXCR to reprocess the RT-PCR reads, holding one entry per CDR3 protein. The sample has about 700,000 distinct CDR3 sequences, 15% to 19% seen once. V and J are TRBV12-3 or TRBV12-4 and TRBJ2-5; 10 bases line up with TRBD2. The sequencing here drew on PBMCs from blood, taken about 13 days after vaccination. The sequence came from a man in his fifties who received an inactivated influenza vaccine. The CDR3 nucleotides are TGTGCCAGCAGTTTATTGTCGAGTGTAGCGGGGGGGACCCAGTACTTC. Residues: CASSLLSSVAGGTQYF.